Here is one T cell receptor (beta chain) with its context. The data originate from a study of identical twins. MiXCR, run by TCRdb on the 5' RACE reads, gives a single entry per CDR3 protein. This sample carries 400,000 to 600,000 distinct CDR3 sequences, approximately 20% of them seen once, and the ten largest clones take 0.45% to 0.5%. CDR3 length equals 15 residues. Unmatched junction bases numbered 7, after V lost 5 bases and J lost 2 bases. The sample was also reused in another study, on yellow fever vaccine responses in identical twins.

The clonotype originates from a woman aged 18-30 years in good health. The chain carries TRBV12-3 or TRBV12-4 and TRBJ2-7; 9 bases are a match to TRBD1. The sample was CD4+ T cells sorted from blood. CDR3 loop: CASSHRGLLAYEQYF. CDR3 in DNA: TGTGCCAGCAGTCACAGGGGGCTCTTGGCCTACGAGCAGTACTTC.